Below are 17 T cell receptor beta chains sequenced from a single sample in a study of blood T cells in healthy people across ages. Primers used in a second PCR of about 6 to 11 cycles were a sample-barcoded 5' primer and a J-beta primer mix. TCRdb processed the 5' RACE reads anew with MiXCR; each CDR3 protein has one entry. The sample has about 1.4 million distinct CDR3 sequences, almost 60% seen once. What was sequenced was blood. Receptor source: a man younger than 30 in good health.

This clonotype occurred a few times. The DNA of the CDR3 is TGTGCCAGCAGTCTCGACAGGGGGCGCAGCTATGGCTACACCTTC. Protein sequence: CASSLDRGRSYGYTF. This chain uses TRBV2 with TRBJ1-2, with TRBD1 matching 10 bases. From germline, CDR1 is SNHLY and CDR2 FYNNEI. There are 15 residues in the CDR3. V lost 5 bases to trimming and J lost 4 bases; unmatched junction nucleotides: 7.

The chain uses TRBV5-1 and TRBJ2-1; D call uncertain. V was trimmed by 1 base and J by 5 bases, leaving 10 bases between them. The V gene's germline CDR1 is SGHRS and CDR2 YFSETQ. The CDR3 is 14 residues long. Written as DNA, the CDR3 is TGCGCCAGCAGCTTGATGTCAAGGGACAATGAGCAGTTCTTC. As protein: CASSLMSRDNEQFF.

The rearrangement joins TRBV5-1 to TRBJ2-3, with 10 nucleotides matching TRBD1. V dropped 4 bases and J dropped 3; count of bases not matched to a gene: 5. The CDR3 contains 15 residues. Germline values: CDR1 SGHRS, CDR2 YFSETQ. CDR3 in amino acids: CASSPGTGDTDTQYF. The CDR3 coding sequence is TGCGCCAGCAGCCCCGGGACAGGGGATACAGATACGCAGTATTTT.

The V gene is TRBV10-3, the J gene TRBJ2-7, with D maybe TRBD1 (5 bases). The CDR3 contains 15 residues. Trimming shortened V by 6 bases and J by 0 bases, and 15 bases separated the two germline ends. Germline values: CDR1 ENHRY, CDR2 SYGVKD. Written as DNA, the CDR3 is TGTGCCATCAGCCAAACAGGACGCGCCTCCTACGAGCAGTACTTC. Its protein product is CAISQTGRASYEQYF.

V usage is TRBV6-5 and J usage is TRBJ2-2, with 9 bases that match TRBD1. The germline V gene has CDR1 MNHEY and CDR2 SVGAGI. CDR3 length: 15 residues. Trimming removed 4 bases from V and 6 bases from J; junction bases left unmatched: 6. The CDR3 loop reads CASSLGQGWSGELFF. The CDR3, as DNA: TGTGCCAGCAGTTTGGGACAGGGATGGTCCGGGGAGCTGTTTTTT.

The chain employs TRBV7-2 and TRBJ2-1, with D possibly matching TRBD2 (6 bases). The CDR3 loop spans 15 amino acids. V was clipped by 2 bases and J by 10 bases, with 18 bases between them. The V gene's germline CDR1 is SGHTA and CDR2 FQGNSA. The CDR3 sequence is CASSLIPSATYEQFF. For the CDR3, the DNA is TGTGCCAGCAGCTTAATTCCTAGCGCGACCTACGAGCAGTTCTTC.

The CDR3, as DNA: TGTGCCAGCAGTTGGGGGACAGGCACAGATACGCAGTATTTT. Amino acid sequence: CASSWGTGTDTQYF. The V call is TRBV27, the J call TRBJ2-3, with 7 positions matching TRBD1. V lost 4 bases to trimming and J lost 1 base; unmatched junction nucleotides: 2. The CDR3 spans 14 residues. Germline CDR1 and CDR2: MNHEY and SMNVEV (reference sequence).

The rearrangement uses TRBV4-2 and TRBJ2-1; 12 nucleotides match TRBD2. Unmatched junction bases numbered 12, after V lost 4 bases and J lost 8 bases. Looked up from germline, CDR1 is LGHNA and CDR2 is YNFKEQ. CDR3 length: 17 residues. CDR3 protein: CASSLVTSGSSSYEQFF. The CDR3 coding sequence is TGTGCCAGCAGCCTCGTGACTAGCGGGAGTTCTAGCTATGAGCAGTTCTTC.

The DNA for the CDR3 is TGCAGCGCACTGCCTCCTCAGGAAACCCTCTATGGCTACACCTTC. This sequence encodes CSALPPQETLYGYTF. The chain couples TRBV29-1 to TRBJ1-2; D is ambiguous. Germline values: CDR1 SQVTM, CDR2 ANQGSEA. The CDR3 is 15 residues long. Trimming shortened V by 7 bases and J by 4 bases, and 22 bases separated the two germline ends. Full variable domain (remainder filled in from reference TRBV29-1 and TRBJ1-2): SAVISQKPSRDICQRGTSLTIQCQVDSQVTMMFWYRQQPGQSLTLIATANQGSEATYESGFVIDKFPISRPNLTFSTLTVSNMSPEDSSIYLCSALPPQETLYGYTFGSGTRLTVV.

This clonotype was picked up a small number of times. This rearrangement joins TRBV6-1 to TRBJ1-2; a weak D match, TRBD1 (6 bases). V lost 2 bases to trimming and J lost 2 bases, with 12 bases between them. This CDR3 is 15 amino acids long. The germline V gene has CDR1 MNHNS and CDR2 SASEGT. The CDR3 region has the DNA TGTGCCAGCAGTGAAAATCAGGGGCCCAACTATGGCTACACCTTC. Amino acids: CASSENQGPNYGYTF.

This clonotype was observed at least ten times. The chain is built from TRBV20-1 and TRBJ2-3; 12 nucleotides align to TRBD2. Per the germline V gene, CDR1 is DFQATT and CDR2 is SNEGSKA (reference sequence). This CDR3 comprises 15 residues. J gave up 4 bases and V 5 bases, and 7 bases lay outside the gene matches. The chain's CDR3 is CSAPRTSGAADTQYF. The CDR3 coding sequence is TGCAGTGCTCCCCGGACTAGCGGGGCGGCAGATACGCAGTATTTT.

The V gene is TRBV4-2, the J gene TRBJ1-2; 7 bases align to TRBD1. Germline lookup yields CDR1 LGHNA and CDR2 YNFKEQ. This CDR3 has 14 amino acids. Trimming took 0 bases from V and 4 from J; bases not matched to a gene: 2. CDR3 coding DNA: TGTGCCAGCAGCCAAGAGACAGGGACCTATGGCTACACCTTC. This gives the protein CASSQETGTYGYTF.

The V call is TRBV4-2, the J call TRBJ2-1, with 11 bases matching TRBD2. The germline V gene encodes CDR1 LGHNA and CDR2 YNFKEQ. Trimming cost V 0 bases and J 6 bases; bases outside gene matches: 7. The CDR3 length is 17 residues. CDR3 residues: CASSQETSGGWVNEQFF. CDR3 DNA: TGTGCCAGCAGCCAAGAAACTAGCGGGGGCTGGGTCAATGAGCAGTTCTTC.

This CDR3 reads CASSFYGPYEQYF. As DNA, the CDR3 is TGTGCCAGCAGTTTCTACGGACCCTACGAGCAGTACTTC. This chain uses TRBV27 with TRBJ2-7; D gene ambiguous. The ends were cut back, 3 bases at V and 2 bases at J, with 8 bases in the middle. The CDR3 runs to 13 residues. Germline CDR1 reads MNHEY; CDR2 reads SMNVEV (reference sequence).

The V gene is TRBV3-1, the J gene TRBJ2-5; 9 nucleotides match TRBD2. The last part of the DNA fits TRBJ2-7 better; the J call may be wrong. This CDR3 contains 15 residues. Looked up from germline, CDR1 is LGHDT and CDR2 is YNNKEL (reference sequence). CDR3 coding DNA: TGTGCCAGCAGCCAAGTTAGCGGGAGAGGGTCCGAGCAGTACTTC. Translated: CASSQVSGRGSEQYF.

The V call is TRBV20-1, the J call TRBJ2-1; D not certain. Germline V gene sequence: CDR1 DFQATT, CDR2 SNEGSKA (reference sequence). This CDR3 is built from 15 residues. The ends were cut back, 0 bases at V and 0 bases at J, with 9 bases in the middle. The CDR3 spells CSARDVHSSYNEQFF. The CDR3 region has the DNA TGCAGTGCTAGAGATGTGCATAGCTCCTACAATGAGCAGTTCTTC.

This clonotype was detected only a few times. V and J are TRBV7-2 and TRBJ2-5; a possible D gene is TRBD2 (5 bases). Trimming shortened V by 0 bases and J by 4 bases, and 15 bases separated the two germline ends. This CDR3 spans 16 amino acids. Germline CDR1 reads SGHTA; CDR2 reads FQGNSA. The CDR3 sequence is CASSLAVGRSGETQYF. CDR3 nucleotides: TGTGCCAGCAGCTTAGCGGTTGGGCGCAGCGGAGAGACCCAGTACTTC.